The sequence of this T cell receptor beta chain was determined in a study of blood T cell repertoires in COVID-19. Whole-study context: Spain, Italy and the United States supplied samples that represented acute and convalescent COVID-19. In each case, the material was cDNA or gDNA derived from T cells, B-cell-depleted T cells, or PBMCs.

As processed by the authors: Reference gene primer amplification gave estimated nucleated cell counts. Using immunoSEQ multiplex PCR, the repertoire was profiled, and TCRdb retains in-frame clones only, with some absent. V, J and clone size derive from that table, while D and trimming were established from the DNA sequence. Among some 130,000 clones listed, about nine tenths were seen once. The V end was cut by 9 bases, the J end by 0 bases, with 17 bases between. Germline loops: CDR1 MDHEN, CDR2 SYDVKM. The CDR3 consists of 15 residues. The clonotype was recovered from a woman in her 70s with COVID-19, enrolled during active disease. The rearrangement uses TRBV28 and TRBJ1-1; D may be TRBD1 (5 bases). The sequencing input was peripheral blood. The CDR3 is CARRAGTPMNTEAFF. The CDR3 DNA reads as TGTGCCAGACGGGCCGGGACTCCCATGAACACTGAAGCTTTCTTT. The variable domain in full, completed from reference TRBV28 and TRBJ1-1, reads DVKVTQSSRYLVKRTGEKVFLECVQDMDHENMFWYRQDPGLGLRLIYFSYDVKMKEKGDIPEGYSVSREKKERFSLILESASTNQTSMYLCARRAGTPMNTEAFFGQGTRLTVV.